This TCR beta chain was recovered during a study of blood T cell repertoires in COVID-19. Study in general: PBMCs, B-cell-depleted T cells, or T cells were the source of the cDNA or gDNA that made up the material.

The protocol was immunoSEQ multiplex PCR, while the TCRdb copy is restricted to in-frame clones and leaves out a portion. The repertoire holds approximately 360,000 clones, with around nine tenths as singletons. The CDR3 contains 13 residues. V was shortened by 4 bases and J by 6 bases, with 10 bases between the two germline ends. The germline CDR1 and CDR2 sequences are SGHDT and YYEEEE. This clonotype was obtained from a woman aged 25 to 39 with acute COVID-19. The sequencing input was PBMCs or T cells enriched from blood (not recorded which). The rearrangement uses TRBV5-6 and TRBJ1-4; D is possibly TRBD1 (5 bases). In DNA form, the CDR3 reads TGTGCCAGCAGCGGAGGGGCCGATGAAAAACTGTTTTTT. Translating it yields CASSGGADEKLFF.